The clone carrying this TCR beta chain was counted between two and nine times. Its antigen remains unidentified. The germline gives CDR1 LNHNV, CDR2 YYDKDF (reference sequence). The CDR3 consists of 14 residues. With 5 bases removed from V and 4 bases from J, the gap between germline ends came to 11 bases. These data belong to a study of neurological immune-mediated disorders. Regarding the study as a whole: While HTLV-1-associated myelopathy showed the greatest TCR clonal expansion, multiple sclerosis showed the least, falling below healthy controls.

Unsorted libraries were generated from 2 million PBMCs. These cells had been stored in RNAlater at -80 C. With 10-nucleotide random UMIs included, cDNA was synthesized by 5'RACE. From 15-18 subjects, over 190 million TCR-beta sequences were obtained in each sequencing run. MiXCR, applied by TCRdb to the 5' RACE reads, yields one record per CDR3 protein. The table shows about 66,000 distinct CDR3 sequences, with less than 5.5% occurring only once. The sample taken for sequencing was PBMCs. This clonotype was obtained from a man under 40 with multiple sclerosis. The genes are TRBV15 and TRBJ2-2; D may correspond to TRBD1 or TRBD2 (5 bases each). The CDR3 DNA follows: TGTGCCACCAGCGCCCGAGGGGTCACCGGGGAGCTGTTTTTT. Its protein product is CATSARGVTGELFF.